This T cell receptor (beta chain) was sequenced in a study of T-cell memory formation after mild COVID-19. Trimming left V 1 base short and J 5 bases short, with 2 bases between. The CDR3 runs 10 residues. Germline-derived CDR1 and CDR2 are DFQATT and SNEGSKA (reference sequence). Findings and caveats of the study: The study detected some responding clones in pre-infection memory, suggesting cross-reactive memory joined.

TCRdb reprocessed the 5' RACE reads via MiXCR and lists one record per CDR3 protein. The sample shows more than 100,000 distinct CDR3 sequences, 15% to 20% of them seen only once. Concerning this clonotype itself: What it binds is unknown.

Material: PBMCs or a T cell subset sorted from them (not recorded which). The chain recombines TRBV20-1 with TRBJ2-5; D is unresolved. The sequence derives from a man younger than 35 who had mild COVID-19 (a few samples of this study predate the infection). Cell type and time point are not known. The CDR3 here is CSARGETQYF. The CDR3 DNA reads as TGCAGTGCTAGAGGCGAGACCCAGTACTTC.